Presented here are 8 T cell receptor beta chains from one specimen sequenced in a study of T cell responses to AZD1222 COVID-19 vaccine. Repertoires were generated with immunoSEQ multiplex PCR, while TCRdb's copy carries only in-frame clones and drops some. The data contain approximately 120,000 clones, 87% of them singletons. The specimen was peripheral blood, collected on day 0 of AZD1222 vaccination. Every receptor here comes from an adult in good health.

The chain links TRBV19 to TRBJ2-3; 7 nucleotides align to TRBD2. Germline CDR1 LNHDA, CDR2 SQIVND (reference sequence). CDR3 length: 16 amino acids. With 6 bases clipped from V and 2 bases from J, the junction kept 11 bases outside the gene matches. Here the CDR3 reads CASRSGRRGNTDTQYF. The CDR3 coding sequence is TGTGCCAGTAGGTCCGGGAGGCGGGGCAACACAGATACGCAGTATTTT.

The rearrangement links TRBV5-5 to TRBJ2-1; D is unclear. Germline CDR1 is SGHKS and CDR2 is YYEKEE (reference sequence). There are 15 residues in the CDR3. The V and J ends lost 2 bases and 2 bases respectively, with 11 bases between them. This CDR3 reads CASSFSASPYNEQFF. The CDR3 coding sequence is TGTGCCAGCAGCTTTTCAGCGTCTCCCTACAATGAGCAGTTCTTC.

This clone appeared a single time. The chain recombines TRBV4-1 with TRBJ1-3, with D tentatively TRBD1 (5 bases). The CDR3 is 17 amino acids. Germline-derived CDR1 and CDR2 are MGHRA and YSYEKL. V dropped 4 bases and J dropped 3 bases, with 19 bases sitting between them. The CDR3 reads CASSLGEGPSNGNTIYF. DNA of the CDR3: TGCGCCAGCAGCCTCGGTGAGGGGCCTAGTAATGGAAACACCATATATTTT.

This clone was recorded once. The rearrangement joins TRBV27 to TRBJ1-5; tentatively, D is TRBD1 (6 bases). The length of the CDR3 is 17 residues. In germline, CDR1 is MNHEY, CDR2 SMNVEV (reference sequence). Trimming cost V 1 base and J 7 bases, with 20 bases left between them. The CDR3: CASSLYRPSGGGQPQHF. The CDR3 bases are TGTGCCAGCAGTTTATACAGGCCCTCCGGGGGCGGGCAGCCCCAGCATTTT.

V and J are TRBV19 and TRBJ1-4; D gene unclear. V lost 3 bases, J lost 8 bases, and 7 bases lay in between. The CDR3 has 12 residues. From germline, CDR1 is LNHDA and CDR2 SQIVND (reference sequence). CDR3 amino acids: CASSIGREKLFF. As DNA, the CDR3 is TGTGCCAGTAGTATCGGTCGGGAAAAACTGTTTTTT.

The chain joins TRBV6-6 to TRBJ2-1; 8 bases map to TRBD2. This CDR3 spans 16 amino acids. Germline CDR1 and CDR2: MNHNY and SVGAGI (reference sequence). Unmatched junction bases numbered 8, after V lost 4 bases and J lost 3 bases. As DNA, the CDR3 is TGTGCCAGCAGTTGGGGGCATCTAGCGGGCTACAATGAGCAGTTCTTC. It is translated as CASSWGHLAGYNEQFF.

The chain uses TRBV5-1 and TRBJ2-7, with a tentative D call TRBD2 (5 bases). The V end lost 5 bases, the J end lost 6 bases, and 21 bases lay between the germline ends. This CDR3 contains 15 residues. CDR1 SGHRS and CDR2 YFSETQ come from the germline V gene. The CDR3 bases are TGCGCCAGCAGTTCTGGGAGTGGACCATCGGGCGAGCAGTACTTC. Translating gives CASSSGSGPSGEQYF.

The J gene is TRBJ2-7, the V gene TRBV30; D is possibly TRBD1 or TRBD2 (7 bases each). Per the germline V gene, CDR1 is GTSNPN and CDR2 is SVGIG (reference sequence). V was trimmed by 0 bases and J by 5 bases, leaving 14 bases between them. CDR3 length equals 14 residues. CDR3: CAWSVGQGGNEQYF. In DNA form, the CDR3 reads TGTGCCTGGAGTGTTGGTCAGGGGGGGAACGAGCAGTACTTC. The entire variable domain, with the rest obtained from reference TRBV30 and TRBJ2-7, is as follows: SQTIHQWPATLVQPVGSPLSLECTVEGTSNPNLYWYRQAAGRGLQLLFYSVGIGQISSEVPQNLSASRPQDRQFILSSKKLLLSDSGFYLCAWSVGQGGNEQYFGPGTRLTVT.